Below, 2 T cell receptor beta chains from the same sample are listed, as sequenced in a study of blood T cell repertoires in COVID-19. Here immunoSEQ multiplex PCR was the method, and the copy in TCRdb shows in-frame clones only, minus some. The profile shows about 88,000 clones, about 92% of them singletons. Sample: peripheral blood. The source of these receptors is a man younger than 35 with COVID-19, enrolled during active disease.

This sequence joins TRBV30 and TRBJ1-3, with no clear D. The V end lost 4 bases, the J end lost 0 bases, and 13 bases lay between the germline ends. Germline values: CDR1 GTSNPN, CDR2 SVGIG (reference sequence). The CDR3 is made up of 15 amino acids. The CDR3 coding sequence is TGTGCCTGGAATCGTGGGCAAAGCTCTGGAAACACCATATATTTT. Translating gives CAWNRGQSSGNTIYF.

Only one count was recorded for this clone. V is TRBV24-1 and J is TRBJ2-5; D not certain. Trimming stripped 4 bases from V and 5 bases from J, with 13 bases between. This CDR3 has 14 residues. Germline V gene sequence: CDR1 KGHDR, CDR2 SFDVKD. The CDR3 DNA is TGTGCCACCAGTGAGTCGGCCACCGGGGAGACCCAGTACTTC. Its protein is CATSESATGETQYF.